This entry is about one T cell receptor (beta chain). Trimming stripped 0 bases from V and 4 bases from J, with 12 bases between. This CDR3 region has 15 residues. Germline assignment: CDR1 MNHNY and CDR2 SVGAGI (reference sequence). The data belong to a study of chronic HIV infection and antiretroviral therapy. TCRdb analysed the 5' RACE reads with MiXCR anew, one entry per CDR3 protein. The sample yields 25,000 to 35,000 distinct CDR3 sequences, under 9.5% seen once. Source material: peripheral blood. This chain connects TRBV6-6 to TRBJ1-2; D gene uncertain. The clonotype was recovered from an adult who had HIV and had not received antiretroviral therapy, or was an uninfected healthy control (not recorded which). CDR3 nucleotide sequence: TGTGCCAGCAGTTACTCGATCGAGGGAACCTATGGCTACACCTTC. Residues: CASSYSIEGTYGYTF.